A selection of T cell receptor beta chains follows, all from one sample in a study of T cell repertoires in cytomegalovirus infection. TCRdb re-called the reads through MiXCR, storing one row per CDR3 protein. The profile shows 400,000 or so distinct CDR3 sequences, 15% to 20% of them singletons. Sequenced material: PBMCs. The receptors were gathered from a human donor in good health (CMV status not recorded). Some clones in this sample may be carry-over from other donors' samples. Both conserved end residues are part of each CDR3. The D gene is left open where the match is weak. Only part of the rows carry a size: once, few, many, or a class if the clone is expanded.

D gene: TRBD1; V gene: TRBV7-8; J gene: TRBJ2-7; clone size: many; CDR3 DNA: TGTGCCAGCAGCCCCCCGGGACAGGGGGTTTACGAGCAGTACTTC; CDR3 protein: CASSPPGQGVYEQYF
D gene: TRBD1; V gene: TRBV20-1; J gene: TRBJ1-4; clone size: few; CDR3 DNA: TGCAGTGCTAGGGGGACAGGGGACGATGAAAAACTGTTTTTT; CDR3 protein: CSARGTGDDEKLFF
D gene: TRBD1; V gene: TRBV6-1; J gene: TRBJ2-7; clone size: many; CDR3 DNA: TGTGCCAGCAGACCCTGGGACAGAAGTTCCTCCTACGAGCAGTACTTC; CDR3 protein: CASRPWDRSSSYEQYF
D gene: TRBD2; V gene: TRBV20-1; J gene: TRBJ2-3; clone size: few; CDR3 DNA: TGCAGTGTCCGCCGGGACTACCGCACAGATACGCAGTATTTT; CDR3 protein: CSVRRDYRTDTQYF
D gene: NA; V gene: TRBV5-5; J gene: TRBJ2-1; clone size: NA; CDR3 DNA: TGTGCCAGCAGCCAGGACAGAGGATTTAACAATGAGCAGTTCTTC; CDR3 protein: CASSQDRGFNNEQFF
D gene: TRBD2; V gene: TRBV27; J gene: TRBJ2-1; clone size: NA; CDR3 DNA: TGTGCCAGCAGTCCCCTTGGACTAGCTGGGAATGAGCAGTTCTTC; CDR3 protein: CASSPLGLAGNEQFF
D gene: NA; V gene: TRBV14; J gene: TRBJ1-5; clone size: few; CDR3 DNA: TGTGCCAGCAGCCAGAAGGGAGAAGTGAATCAGCCCCAGCATTTT; CDR3 protein: CASSQKGEVNQPQHF
D gene: NA; V gene: TRBV12-3/TRBV12-4; J gene: TRBJ2-1; clone size: many; CDR3 DNA: TGTGCCAGCACCCAGTCCCGGGCCAATGAGCAGTTCTTC; CDR3 protein: CASTQSRANEQFF
D gene: NA; V gene: TRBV7-2; J gene: TRBJ1-1; clone size: many; CDR3 DNA: TGTGCCAGCACCCGACAACTCATGAACACTGAAGCTTTCTTT; CDR3 protein: CASTRQLMNTEAFF
D gene: NA; V gene: TRBV24-1; J gene: TRBJ2-3; clone size: few; CDR3 DNA: TGTGCCACCAGAGGCCCGGAGGGGGTCCCAGATACGCAGTATTTT; CDR3 protein: CATRGPEGVPDTQYF
D gene: TRBD2; V gene: TRBV18; J gene: TRBJ2-3; clone size: NA; CDR3 DNA: TGTGCCAGCTCACCCGAACTAGCGGGCCTCACAGATACGCAGTATTTT; CDR3 protein: CASSPELAGLTDTQYF
D gene: NA; V gene: TRBV30; J gene: TRBJ1-5; clone size: NA; CDR3 DNA: TGTGCCTGGAGTAACTCCCGGTGGGGTCAGGGTCAGCCCCAGCATTTT; CDR3 protein: CAWSNSRWGQGQPQHF